This record looks at one T cell receptor (beta chain) sequence and its context. The entry originates in a study of response to subunit inactivated influenza vaccine. Each CDR3 protein gets one entry after TCRdb re-called the RT-PCR reads with MiXCR. Altogether around 600,000 distinct CDR3 sequences are present, approximately 11% being singletons, with the ten largest covering 11%. Trimming left V 0 bases short and J 6 bases short, with 15 bases between. The CDR3 runs to 16 residues. Germline assignment: CDR1 KGHSH and CDR2 LQKENI. The data also belong to a second study, concerning T cells expressing NK-cell markers. From that study: TCR beta cDNA was made by 5'RACE template switching with UMIs.

The sample here was PBMCs from blood, taken on the day of vaccination. The TCR comes from a man aged 50 or older who received an inactivated influenza vaccine. This chain joins TRBV18 and TRBJ2-1; D possibly matches TRBD1 or TRBD2 (6 bases each). The CDR3 DNA sequence: TGTGCCAGCTCACCACCATGGGGGGCATCGTCCAATGAGCAGTTCTTC. Protein: CASSPPWGASSNEQFF.